This paragraph covers one T cell receptor (beta chain) sequence. This entry belongs to a study of T cell responses to AZD1222 COVID-19 vaccine. Libraries were prepared by immunoSEQ multiplex PCR; TCRdb keeps only in-frame clonotypes and omits some of them. The sample lists around 260,000 clones, approximately 95% occurring once. CDR1 is SGHRS and CDR2 is YFSETQ in the germline V gene. The ends lost 3 bases at V and 8 bases at J; junction bases unmatched: 6. The CDR3 has 13 amino acids. This clonotype originated in an adult in good health. This chain uses TRBV5-1 with TRBJ1-2; 8 bases are shared with TRBD1. Source: peripheral blood, taken on day 0 of AZD1222 vaccination. The DNA for the CDR3 is TGCGCCAGCAGCTGGCAGGGGGCGGGAGGCTACACCTTC. This translates into CASSWQGAGGYTF.